One sample yielded the 10 T cell receptor beta chains listed below, sequenced in a study of cytomegalovirus exposure and HLA in healthy donors (dated by TCRdb to the late 2010s). Receptor amplification or capture employed the immunoSEQ multiplex PCR assay. The multiplex PCR relied on a mix of 60 forward primers for TCR Vbeta segments and 13 reverse primers for TCR Jbeta segments. Sourced from immuneACCESS, this table was stored by TCRdb with only in-frame sequences that have V and J called. A share of the clones is absent; for the studies checked, an unresolved V gene accounts for under half, and the remainder has no known explanation. This sample gives tens of thousands of clones in total; 75% to 85% of them show up just once. The ten largest make up 1.4% of the sample. The sample consisted of PBMCs. The receptor source for this set is a female donor in good health and CMV-seronegative.

This rearrangement joins TRBV23-1 to TRBJ1-5; 7 bases are shared with TRBD1. TRBV23-1 is an ORF; its function is uncertain. J lost 7 bases, V lost 6 bases, and 27 bases had no gene match. The CDR3 spans 20 residues. In DNA form, the CDR3 reads TGCGCCAGCAGCCGAGGGGGCCCGATTCTCCGTCTCCCGGTTCCACAGCCCCAGCATTTT. Translation: CASSRGGPILRLPVPQPQHF.

The chain combines TRBV4-1 with TRBJ1-1; 8 nucleotides agree with TRBD1. The CDR3 is 14 amino acids. J gave up 0 bases and V 3 bases, and 0 bases lay outside the gene matches. The germline V gene has CDR1 MGHRA and CDR2 YSYEKL. The CDR3 loop reads CASSQGQVNTEAFF. CDR3 DNA: TGCGCCAGCAGCCAGGGACAGGTGAACACTGAAGCTTTCTTT.

The genes are TRBV5-6 and TRBJ1-4, with unresolved D. V dropped 4 bases and J dropped 3 bases, with 13 bases sitting between them. In germline, CDR1 is SGHDT, CDR2 YYEEEE. The CDR3 runs to 15 residues. The CDR3 spells CASSPRRSPNEKLFF. CDR3 in DNA: TGTGCCAGCAGCCCGAGACGGAGCCCTAATGAAAAACTGTTTTTT. The whole variable domain, filled in from reference TRBV5-6 and TRBJ1-4, reads DAGVTQSPTHLIKTRGQQVTLRCSPKSGHDTVSWYQQALGQGPQFIFQYYEEEERQRGNFPDRFSGHQFPNYSSELNVNALLLGDSALYLCASSPRRSPNEKLFFGSGTQLSVL.

This chain connects TRBV7-8 to TRBJ2-3; 8 bases map to TRBD2. The CDR3 loop spans 16 amino acids. Germline-derived CDR1 and CDR2 are SGHVS and FQNEAQ. The ends lost 5 bases at V and 3 bases at J; junction bases unmatched: 10. The CDR3 nucleotides read TGTGCCAGCAGCCCGGGAGGGTTCCGGGTGACAGATACGCAGTATTTT. Translating it yields CASSPGGFRVTDTQYF.

This chain connects TRBV6-5 to TRBJ1-6; TRBD1 might be the D (6 bases). Germline CDR1 reads MNHEY; CDR2 reads SVGAGI. This CDR3 contains 14 residues. V dropped 5 bases and J dropped 10 bases, with 15 bases sitting between them. CDR3 sequence reads: CASSPDRFRSPLHF. CDR3 coding DNA: TGTGCCAGCAGTCCTGACAGGTTCAGATCACCCCTCCACTTT.

The chain links TRBV10-3 to TRBJ2-2; D unresolved. Trimming shortened V by 0 bases and J by 3 bases, and 11 bases separated the two germline ends. This CDR3 is built from 16 residues. Germline V gene data show CDR1 as ENHRY and CDR2 as SYGVKD. CDR3 DNA: TGTGCCATCAGTGAGTCCCGAGGAAAGGACACCGGGGAGCTGTTTTTT. Translating gives CAISESRGKDTGELFF.

A single count supports this clone. The gene calls are TRBV27 and TRBJ2-5; perhaps TRBD2 as D (7 bases). Germline V gives CDR1 MNHEY, CDR2 SMNVEV (reference sequence). The germline V and J ends were trimmed by 5 bases and 5 bases, with 12 bases remaining between them. The CDR3 loop spans 13 amino acids. CDR3 sequence reads: CASSRGGGETQYF. CDR3 coding DNA: TGTGCCAGCAGTAGAGGGGGGGGTGAGACCCAGTACTTC.

This clone was recorded only once. V usage is TRBV12-5 and J usage is TRBJ2-2, with D tentatively TRBD1 (6 bases). The CDR3 covers 16 residues. V was clipped by 1 base and J by 3 bases, with 12 bases between them. The germline V gene has CDR1 LGHNT and CDR2 FRNRAP. This CDR3 reads CASGLDRALHTGELFF. The DNA of the CDR3 is TGTGCTAGTGGTTTGGACAGGGCTTTGCACACCGGGGAGCTGTTTTTT.

This clone was counted only a few times. This chain's CDR3 is CAISETGGLAEAFF. The DNA of the CDR3 is TGTGCCATCAGTGAGACCGGGGGGCTGGCTGAAGCTTTCTTT. V and J are TRBV10-3 and TRBJ1-1; D might be TRBD1 (6 bases). This CDR3 has 14 amino acids. CDR1 is ENHRY, CDR2 SYGVKD, per germline. Trimming left V 2 bases short and J 6 bases short, with 13 bases between.

The chain joins TRBV7-6 to TRBJ2-7, with TRBD2 matching over 11 bases. The germline V gene has CDR1 SGHVS and CDR2 FNYEAQ. V lost 0 bases to trimming and J lost 7 bases; unmatched junction nucleotides: 8. This CDR3 is 16 amino acids long. The CDR3 sequence is CASSLAGTSGLTEQYF. The CDR3 DNA reads TGTGCCAGCAGCTTAGCGGGGACTAGCGGTCTTACGGAGCAGTACTTC.